The clone carrying this TCR beta chain has more than one count but fewer than ten. The data stem from a study of beta chain features in type 1 diabetes. Expressed TCRB transcripts were sequenced because the entire RNA isolate underwent reverse transcription. An average of around 3.9 million reads was obtained for naive, central memory and regulatory T cell samples. The data were produced by immunoSEQ multiplex PCR, yet TCRdb's version contains in-frame clones alone and is incomplete. The sample records about 620,000 clones, roughly a sixth being singletons. Trimming cost V 7 bases and J 8 bases; bases outside gene matches: 8. CDR3 length equals 13 residues. CDR1 is SQVTM and CDR2 is ANQGSEA in the germline V gene.

This chain joins TRBV29-1 and TRBJ2-1; TRBD1 agrees at 10 bases. Sequencing input: naive CD4+ T cells from blood. The sequence derives from a man aged 18 to 29 in good health. CDR3 region: CSDLPTGGYEQFF. The DNA for the CDR3 is TGCAGCGACCTCCCGACAGGGGGCTATGAGCAGTTCTTC.